These 8 T cell receptor beta chains share one sample of origin, sequenced in a study of cytomegalovirus exposure and HLA in healthy donors. Method: immunoSEQ multiplex PCR; TCRdb's copy keeps in-frame clones and lacks some. Counted here are 60,000 to 65,000 clones, roughly 95% occurring once; the ten biggest clones make up almost 6%. The material sequenced was PBMCs. Source of these receptors: a woman aged 18 to 35 in good health and CMV-seropositive.

The chain combines TRBV7-3 with TRBJ2-1, with 8 bases identical to TRBD2. From germline, CDR1 is SGHTA and CDR2 FQGTGA. J lost 3 bases, V lost 5 bases, and 15 bases had no gene match. This CDR3 spans 18 amino acids. The CDR3 reads CASSRGPLSGIDYNEQFF. DNA for the CDR3: TGTGCCAGCAGCCGCGGCCCTCTTAGCGGGATCGACTACAATGAGCAGTTCTTC.

This chain joins TRBV19 and TRBJ2-5; 7 nucleotides agree with TRBD2. Unmatched junction bases numbered 8, after V lost 5 bases and J lost 5 bases. Per germline, CDR1 LNHDA and CDR2 SQIVND (reference sequence). This CDR3 has 14 residues. CDR3 nucleotides: TGTGCCAGTAGTGCTAAGCGGGGACGGGAGACCCAGTACTTC. Protein sequence: CASSAKRGRETQYF.

The chain carries TRBV5-6 and TRBJ1-2; 9 bases align to TRBD1. Losses at the gene ends were 4 bases for V and 8 bases for J; bases not matched to a gene: 9. The CDR3 runs 14 residues. The V gene's germline CDR1 is SGHDT and CDR2 YYEEEE. CDR3 coding DNA: TGTGCCAGCAGCGGGCACAGGGGGCAACGGGGCTACACCTTC. Residues: CASSGHRGQRGYTF.

This rearrangement joins TRBV28 to TRBJ1-4; no reliable D call. CDR1 is MDHEN and CDR2 is SYDVKM in the germline V gene. The CDR3 is made up of 21 amino acids. V was clipped by 4 bases and J by 0 bases, with 27 bases between them. The chain's CDR3 is CASSSGRRRRLEFSTNEKLFF. CDR3 sequence (DNA): TGTGCCAGCAGTTCAGGCAGAAGACGGCGCCTCGAGTTTTCAACTAATGAAAAACTGTTTTTT.

The V and J genes are TRBV2 and TRBJ2-5, with 10 bases fitting TRBD2. V was clipped by 6 bases and J by 3 bases; unmatched bases: 4. The germline V gene encodes CDR1 SNHLY and CDR2 FYNNEI. CDR3 length: 14 residues. The CDR3 DNA reads TGTGCCAGCAGCGTAGCGGGGGGTGAAGAGACCCAGTACTTC. Translation gives CASSVAGGEETQYF. Together with reference TRBV2 and TRBJ2-5, the CDR3 gives the full variable domain: EPEVTQTPSHQVTQMGQEVILRCVPISNHLYFYWYRQILGQKVEFLVSFYNNEISEKSEIFDDQFSVERPDGSNFTLKIRSTKLEDSAMYFCASSVAGGEETQYFGPGTRLLVL.

The genes are TRBV30 and TRBJ2-1; TRBD2 aligns across 9 bases. The V segment lost 5 bases and the J segment 4 bases; nucleotides outside the gene matches: 18. This CDR3 is built from 18 residues. Germline CDR1 and CDR2: GTSNPN and SVGIG (reference sequence). The DNA for the CDR3 is TGTGCCTGGGTGGTCGGGTTAGCGGGAGTTGGGGGTTACAATGAGCAGTTCTTC. Protein: CAWVVGLAGVGGYNEQFF.

The V call is TRBV6-1, the J call TRBJ1-5, with D tentatively TRBD1 (5 bases). V was shortened by 10 bases and J by 6 bases, with 19 bases between the two germline ends. The CDR3 runs 14 residues. In germline, CDR1 is MNHNS, CDR2 SASEGT. The CDR3 is CAILDSVKGQPQHF. DNA for the CDR3: TGTGCCATCCTAGACAGCGTAAAGGGTCAGCCCCAGCATTTT.

The chain combines TRBV28 with TRBJ2-2; 7 positions match TRBD1. Germline V gives CDR1 MDHEN, CDR2 SYDVKM. This CDR3 has 17 residues. Losses at the gene ends were 6 bases for V and 7 bases for J; bases not matched to a gene: 17. CDR3 region: CASSPTGEPLNGGELFF. CDR3 DNA: TGTGCCAGCAGCCCTACAGGGGAACCCTTAAACGGCGGGGAGCTGTTTTTT. Using reference TRBV28 and TRBJ2-2 for the parts outside the CDR3, the full variable domain is DVKVTQSSRYLVKRTGEKVFLECVQDMDHENMFWYRQDPGLGLRLIYFSYDVKMKEKGDIPEGYSVSREKKERFSLILESASTNQTSMYLCASSPTGEPLNGGELFFGEGSRLTVL.